This T cell receptor (beta chain) was profiled in a study of cytotoxic CD8 clonotypes in ibrutinib-treated CLL. Study details: Samples showed on average approximately 250,000 productive templates and approximately 94,000 productive rearrangements.

For this clone: Its antigen is undetermined.

Using immunoSEQ multiplex PCR, the repertoire was profiled, and TCRdb retains in-frame clones only, with some absent. The sample carries hundreds of thousands of clones, under 80% recorded once. With 3 bases clipped from V and 3 bases from J, the junction kept 10 bases outside the gene matches. In germline, CDR1 is LGHNA, CDR2 YNFKEQ. The CDR3 is 16 amino acids. Findings and limits, study-wide: At ibrutinib response, clonality increased, and at progression it declined back toward baseline.

J is TRBJ2-7 and V is TRBV4-2, with TRBD2 matching 8 bases. Source: PBMCs, taken after 24 months of ibrutinib treatment. This TCR derives from a human donor with chronic lymphocytic leukemia. The CDR3 is CASSQGLSGNHYEQYF. The DNA of the CDR3 is TGTGCCAGCAGCCAGGGTCTTAGCGGGAACCACTACGAGCAGTACTTC.